The T cell receptor beta chain described here comes from a study of tumor-infiltrating lymphocytes in primary liver carcinoma. In the study overall: The study included patients who were men and women aged 30 to 69 years. With diameters of roughly 4 to 10 cm, tumors were stage T1-T3 N0M0.

Total RNA amounting to 500 ng was the source from which TCR beta cDNA was made with a constant-region primer. Libraries of TCR beta came from three nested multiplex PCR rounds with slightly modified ARM-PCR. Primers for the first two PCR rounds were TRBV1-TRBV30 forward primers and a C-beta reverse primer (approximately 9 cycles per round). MiXCR was run by TCRdb on the multiplex PCR reads, yielding one entry per CDR3 protein. The sample gives about 99,000 distinct CDR3 sequences, approximately 71% of which show up once; about 9.2% is in the top ten. As concerns this clonotype: The target antigen is unknown.

Each 20-30 mg portion of unsorted bulk tissue served as the source for co-extraction of RNA and DNA. Trimming stripped 7 bases from V and 8 bases from J, with 20 bases between. Germline V lookup: CDR1 MDHEN, CDR2 SYDVKM. This CDR3 spans 14 amino acids. Study conclusions and caveats: Overlap between tumor regions exceeded overlap of tumor with adjacent tissue or blood.

This receptor was identified in a woman aged 60 to 75 with primary liver carcinoma and hepatitis B virus infection. Sequencing was done on a sample of liver tumor tissue from sampling region 5. The subset denotes: tumor region T5, tumor centre. The V and J genes are TRBV28 and TRBJ1-2, with unresolved D. Here the CDR3 reads CASTLTSEARGYTF. The CDR3 nucleotides read TGTGCCAGCACCCTTACGTCGGAGGCGAGGGGCTACACCTTC.